Only one count was recorded for the clone carrying this TCR beta chain. The data stem from a study of blood T cell repertoires in COVID-19. As for the study in general: From the United States, Italy and Spain came samples of acute and convalescent COVID-19.

Clones were sequenced by immunoSEQ multiplex PCR, and TCRdb holds only the in-frame ones, with some missing. The repertoire holds some 150,000 clones, with more than 75% as singletons. CDR3 length: 14 amino acids. The germline CDR1 and CDR2 sequences are SGHDT and YYEEEE. The V end was cut by 4 bases, the J end by 1 base, with 9 bases between. Sequences were obtained from peripheral blood. The chain has TRBV5-6 and TRBJ2-4; TRBD2 might be the D (5 bases). This sequence originates from a human donor in a cohort sampled during active COVID-19. CDR3 DNA: TGTGCCAGCAGCCAGGCTAGCGCCAAAAACATTCAGTACTTC. Amino acid sequence: CASSQASAKNIQYF.